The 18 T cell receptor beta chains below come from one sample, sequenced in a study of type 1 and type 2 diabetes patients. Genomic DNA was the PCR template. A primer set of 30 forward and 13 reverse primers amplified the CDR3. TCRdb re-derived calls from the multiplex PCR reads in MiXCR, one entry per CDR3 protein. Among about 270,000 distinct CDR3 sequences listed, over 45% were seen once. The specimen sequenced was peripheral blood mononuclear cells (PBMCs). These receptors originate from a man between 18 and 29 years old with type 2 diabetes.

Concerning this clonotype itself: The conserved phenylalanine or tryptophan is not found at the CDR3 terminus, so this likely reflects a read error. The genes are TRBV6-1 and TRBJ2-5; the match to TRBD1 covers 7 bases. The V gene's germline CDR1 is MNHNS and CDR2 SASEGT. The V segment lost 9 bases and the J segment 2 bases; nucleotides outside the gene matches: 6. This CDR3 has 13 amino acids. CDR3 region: CASRQGPQETQYL. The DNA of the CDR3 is TGTGCCAGTCGACAGGGTCCACAAGAGACCCAGTACCTC.

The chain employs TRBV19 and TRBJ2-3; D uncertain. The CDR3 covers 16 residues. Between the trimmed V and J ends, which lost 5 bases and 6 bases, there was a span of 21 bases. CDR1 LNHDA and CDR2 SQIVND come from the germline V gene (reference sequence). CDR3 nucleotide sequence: TGTGCCAGTAGTCCTCTGCTCGATAATCTGGAGGATACGCAGTATTTT. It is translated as CASSPLLDNLEDTQYF.

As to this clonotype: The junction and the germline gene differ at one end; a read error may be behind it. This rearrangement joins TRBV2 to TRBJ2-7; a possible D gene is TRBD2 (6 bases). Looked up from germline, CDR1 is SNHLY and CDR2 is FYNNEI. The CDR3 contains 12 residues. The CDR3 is CASSDAVGGRHF. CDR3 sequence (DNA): TGTGCCAGCAGTGATGCGGTGGGGGGAAGGCACTTC.

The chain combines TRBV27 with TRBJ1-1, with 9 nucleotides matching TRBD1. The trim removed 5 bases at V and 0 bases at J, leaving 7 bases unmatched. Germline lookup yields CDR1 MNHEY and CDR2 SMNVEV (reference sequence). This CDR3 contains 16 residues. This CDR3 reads CASSARQGVMNTEAFF. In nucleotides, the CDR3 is TGTGCCAGCAGTGCACGACAGGGGGTTATGAACACTGAAGCTTTCTTT.

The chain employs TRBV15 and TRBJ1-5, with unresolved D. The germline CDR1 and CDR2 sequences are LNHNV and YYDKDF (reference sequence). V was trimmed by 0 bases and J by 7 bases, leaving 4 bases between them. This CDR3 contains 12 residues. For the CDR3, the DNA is TGTGCCACCAGCAGAGAAGTACAGCCCCAGCATTTT. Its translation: CATSREVQPQHF.

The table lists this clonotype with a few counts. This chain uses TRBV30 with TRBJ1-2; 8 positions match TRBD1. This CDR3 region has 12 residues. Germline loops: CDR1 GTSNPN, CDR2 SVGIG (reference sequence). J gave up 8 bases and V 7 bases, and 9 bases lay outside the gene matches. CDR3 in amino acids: CASNQGAGGYTF. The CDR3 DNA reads TGTGCCTCGAACCAGGGGGCAGGGGGCTACACCTTC.

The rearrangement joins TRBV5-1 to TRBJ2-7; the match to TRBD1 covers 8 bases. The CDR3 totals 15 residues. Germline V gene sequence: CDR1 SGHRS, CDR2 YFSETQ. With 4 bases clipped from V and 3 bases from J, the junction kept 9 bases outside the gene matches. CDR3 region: CASSQGTGDYYEQYF. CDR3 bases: TGCGCCAGCAGCCAAGGGACAGGCGACTACTACGAGCAGTACTTC.

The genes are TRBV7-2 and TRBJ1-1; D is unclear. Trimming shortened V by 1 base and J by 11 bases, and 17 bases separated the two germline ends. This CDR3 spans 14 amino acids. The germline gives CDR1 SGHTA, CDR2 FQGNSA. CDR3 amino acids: CASSLDGLPGGAFF. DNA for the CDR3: TGTGCCAGCAGCTTAGACGGCCTCCCGGGTGGGGCTTTCTTT.

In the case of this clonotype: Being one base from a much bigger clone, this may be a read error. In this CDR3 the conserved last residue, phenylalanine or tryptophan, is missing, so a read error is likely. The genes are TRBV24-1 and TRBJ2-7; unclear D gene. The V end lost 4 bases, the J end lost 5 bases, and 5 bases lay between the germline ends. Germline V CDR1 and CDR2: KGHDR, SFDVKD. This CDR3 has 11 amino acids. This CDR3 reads CATSEGNEQYL. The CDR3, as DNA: TGTGCCACCAGTGAAGGGAACGAGCAGTACCTC.

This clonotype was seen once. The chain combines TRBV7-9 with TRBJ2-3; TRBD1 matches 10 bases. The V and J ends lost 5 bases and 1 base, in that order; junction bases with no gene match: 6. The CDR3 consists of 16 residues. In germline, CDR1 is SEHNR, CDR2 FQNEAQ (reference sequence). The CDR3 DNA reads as TGTGCCAGCAGCACCGCCGGGACAGGGGGCACAGATACGCAGTATTTT. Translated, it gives CASSTAGTGGTDTQYF.

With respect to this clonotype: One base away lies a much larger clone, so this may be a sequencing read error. Written as DNA, the CDR3 is TGTGCCAGCAGTGGCTCTACCAACCTTAACACTGAAGCTTTCTTT. Encoded protein: CASSGSTNLNTEAFF. J is TRBJ1-1 and V is TRBV12-3 or TRBV12-4; D gene unclear. V was shortened by 5 bases and J by 2 bases, with 15 bases between the two germline ends. This CDR3 region has 15 residues.

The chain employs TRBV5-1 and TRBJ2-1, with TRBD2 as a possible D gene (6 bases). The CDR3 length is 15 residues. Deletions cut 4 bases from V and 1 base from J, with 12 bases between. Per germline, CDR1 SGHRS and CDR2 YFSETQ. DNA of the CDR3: TGCGCCAGCAGCCGGACGGAGGGTTCCTACAATGAGCAGTTCTTC. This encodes CASSRTEGSYNEQFF.

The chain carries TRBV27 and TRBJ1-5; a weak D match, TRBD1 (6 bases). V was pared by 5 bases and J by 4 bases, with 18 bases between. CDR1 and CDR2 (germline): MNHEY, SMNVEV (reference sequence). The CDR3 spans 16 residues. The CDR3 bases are TGTGCCAGCAGTCTCTACTGGACAGCCCCTAATCAGCCCCAGCATTTT. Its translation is CASSLYWTAPNQPQHF.

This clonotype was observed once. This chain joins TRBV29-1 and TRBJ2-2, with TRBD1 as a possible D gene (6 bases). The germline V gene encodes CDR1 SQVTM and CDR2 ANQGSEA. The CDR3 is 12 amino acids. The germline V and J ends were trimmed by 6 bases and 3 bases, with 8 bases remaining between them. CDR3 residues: CSVQGDTGELFF. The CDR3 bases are TGCAGCGTACAGGGTGACACCGGGGAGCTGTTTTTT.

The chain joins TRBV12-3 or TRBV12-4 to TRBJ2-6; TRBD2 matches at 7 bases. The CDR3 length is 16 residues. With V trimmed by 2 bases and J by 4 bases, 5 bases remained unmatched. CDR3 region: CASSLRGGEGANVLTF. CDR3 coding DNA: TGTGCCAGCAGTTTAAGGGGAGGGGAAGGGGCCAACGTCCTGACTTTC.

The CDR3 coding sequence is TGTGCCAGCAGCTTCGGGCCCCTTACTAGCGGGAGAATTAGGGACACCGGGGAGCTGTTTTTT. This sequence encodes CASSFGPLTSGRIRDTGELFF. The rearrangement links TRBV7-8 to TRBJ2-2, with 11 bases lining up with TRBD2. Germline V gives CDR1 SGHVS, CDR2 FQNEAQ. The length of the CDR3 is 21 residues. V dropped 3 bases and J dropped 3; count of bases not matched to a gene: 18.

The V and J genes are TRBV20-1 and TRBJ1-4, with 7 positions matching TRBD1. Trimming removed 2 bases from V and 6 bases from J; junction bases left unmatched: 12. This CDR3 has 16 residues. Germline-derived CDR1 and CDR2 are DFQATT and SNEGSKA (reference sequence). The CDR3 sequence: CSARSTGRWVDEKLFF. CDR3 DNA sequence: TGCAGTGCTAGATCGACAGGGAGGTGGGTTGATGAAAAACTGTTTTTT.

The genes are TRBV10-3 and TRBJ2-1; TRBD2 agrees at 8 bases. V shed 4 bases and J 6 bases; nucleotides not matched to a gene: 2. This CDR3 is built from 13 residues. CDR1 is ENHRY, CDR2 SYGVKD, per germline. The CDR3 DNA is TGTGCCATCAGTGCGGGAGGGAGCAATGAGCAGTTCTTC. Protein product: CAISAGGSNEQFF.